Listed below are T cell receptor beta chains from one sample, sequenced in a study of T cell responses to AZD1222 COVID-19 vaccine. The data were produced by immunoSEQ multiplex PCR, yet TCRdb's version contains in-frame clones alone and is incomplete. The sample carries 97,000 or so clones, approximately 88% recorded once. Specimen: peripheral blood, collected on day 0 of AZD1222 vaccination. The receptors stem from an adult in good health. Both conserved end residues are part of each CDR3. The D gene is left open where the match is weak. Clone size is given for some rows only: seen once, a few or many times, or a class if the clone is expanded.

CDR3 DNA: TGTGCCAGCAGGTTTAACAGGGGGAACGAGCAGTTCTTC; CDR3 protein: CASRFNRGNEQFF; D gene: TRBD1; J gene: TRBJ2-1; V gene: TRBV7-2; clone size: NA
CDR3 DNA: TGTGCCAGCAGTACTATCTGGACAGGGGGCTTTGGGAATGAGCAGTTCTTC; CDR3 protein: CASSTIWTGGFGNEQFF; D gene: TRBD1; J gene: TRBJ2-1; V gene: TRBV28; clone size: NA
CDR3 DNA: TGTGCCTGGAGTAAAATAGCGGGGGGGCATGAGCAGTTCTTC; CDR3 protein: CAWSKIAGGHEQFF; D gene: TRBD2; J gene: TRBJ2-1; V gene: TRBV30; clone size: NA
CDR3 DNA: TGTGCCAGCAGTGCGCTAGGTACCGGGGAGCTGTTTTTT; CDR3 protein: CASSALGTGELFF; D gene: NA; J gene: TRBJ2-2; V gene: TRBV12-3/TRBV12-4; clone size: NA
CDR3 DNA: TGTGCCTGGAGGGAGAGTAGGGGCCGGACGAACACTGAAGCTTTCTTT; CDR3 protein: CAWRESRGRTNTEAFF; D gene: NA; J gene: TRBJ1-1; V gene: TRBV30; clone size: NA
CDR3 DNA: TGCGCCAGCAGCTCCCGGACAAGGGAGACCCAGTACTTC; CDR3 protein: CASSSRTRETQYF; D gene: NA; J gene: TRBJ2-5; V gene: TRBV5-1; clone size: NA
CDR3 DNA: TGTGCCACCAGTGCCCTGGGGGGCTGGGGCACCGGGGAGCTGTTTTTT; CDR3 protein: CATSALGGWGTGELFF; D gene: NA; J gene: TRBJ2-2; V gene: TRBV24-1; clone size: NA
CDR3 DNA: TGTGCCTGGACGGGACAGATTTCGTCAAAACTGTTTTTT; CDR3 protein: CAWTGQISSKLFF; D gene: TRBD1; J gene: TRBJ1-4; V gene: TRBV30; clone size: NA
CDR3 DNA: TGCGCCAGCAGCCAGTCCAGGGGCCGCACTGAAGCTTTCTTT; CDR3 protein: CASSQSRGRTEAFF; D gene: NA; J gene: TRBJ1-1; V gene: TRBV4-1; clone size: NA
CDR3 DNA: TGTGCCAGCAGCTTTATCAGGGTAACAGGCGAGCAGTACTTC; CDR3 protein: CASSFIRVTGEQYF; D gene: NA; J gene: TRBJ2-7; V gene: TRBV28; clone size: NA
CDR3 DNA: TGTGCCAGCACTGGCAGAAACATGAACACTGAAGCTTTCTTT; CDR3 protein: CASTGRNMNTEAFF; D gene: NA; J gene: TRBJ1-1; V gene: TRBV5-4; clone size: once
CDR3 DNA: TGTGCCAGTAGTAGCGTAGACATCCAAGAGACCCAGTACTTC; CDR3 protein: CASSSVDIQETQYF; D gene: NA; J gene: TRBJ2-5; V gene: TRBV19; clone size: NA
CDR3 DNA: TGTGCCAGCAGCTTAGTCCTGAGGGAGACCCAGTACTTC; CDR3 protein: CASSLVLRETQYF; D gene: NA; J gene: TRBJ2-5; V gene: TRBV11-2; clone size: once
CDR3 DNA: TGCGCCAGCAGCTCGACGGCGGCCGAGTACAATGAGCAGTTCTTC; CDR3 protein: CASSSTAAEYNEQFF; D gene: NA; J gene: TRBJ2-1; V gene: TRBV5-1; clone size: NA
CDR3 DNA: TGCGCCAGCGCACCGACTAGCGGACCTTACGAGCAGTACTTC; CDR3 protein: CASAPTSGPYEQYF; D gene: TRBD2; J gene: TRBJ2-7; V gene: TRBV5-1; clone size: once
CDR3 DNA: TGTGCCAGCAGCTTCCGGGACGGGGATTCACCCCTCCACTTT; CDR3 protein: CASSFRDGDSPLHF; D gene: NA; J gene: TRBJ1-6; V gene: TRBV7-2; clone size: few
CDR3 DNA: TGTGCCAGCACCCAAGGCAGCGGAGAGACCCAGTACTTC; CDR3 protein: CASTQGSGETQYF; D gene: NA; J gene: TRBJ2-5; V gene: TRBV6-6; clone size: NA
CDR3 DNA: TGCGCCAGCAGCCAAGATTCCTCGCGAGGAAACACCATATATTTT; CDR3 protein: CASSQDSSRGNTIYF; D gene: NA; J gene: TRBJ1-3; V gene: TRBV4-1; clone size: NA
CDR3 DNA: TGTGCCAGCAGCTTAGGGTACTCGAACACTGAAGCTTTCTTT; CDR3 protein: CASSLGYSNTEAFF; D gene: NA; J gene: TRBJ1-1; V gene: TRBV7-6; clone size: NA
CDR3 DNA: TGTGCCAGCAGCTTGAATAGGGGAGGTACGCAGTATTTT; CDR3 protein: CASSLNRGGTQYF; D gene: NA; J gene: TRBJ2-3; V gene: TRBV5-8; clone size: NA
CDR3 DNA: TGTGCCAGCAGCTTAGGGGACAGGGATCCGAACACCGGGGAGCTGTTTTTT; CDR3 protein: CASSLGDRDPNTGELFF; D gene: TRBD1; J gene: TRBJ2-2; V gene: TRBV13; clone size: NA
CDR3 DNA: TGTGCCAGCAGCGCCCTGGGTGGTGACATTCAGTACTTC; CDR3 protein: CASSALGGDIQYF; D gene: NA; J gene: TRBJ2-4; V gene: TRBV7-9; clone size: NA
CDR3 DNA: TGTGCCAGCTCTCCCCAGGGGAATCAGCCCCAGCATTTT; CDR3 protein: CASSPQGNQPQHF; D gene: NA; J gene: TRBJ1-5; V gene: TRBV18; clone size: NA
CDR3 DNA: TGTGCCAGCAGTGAGATAGGGGGAAACACCATATATTTT; CDR3 protein: CASSEIGGNTIYF; D gene: NA; J gene: TRBJ1-3; V gene: TRBV6-1; clone size: NA
CDR3 DNA: TGTGCCAGCAGCTTCGGGGGTGACACTGAAGCTTTCTTT; CDR3 protein: CASSFGGDTEAFF; D gene: NA; J gene: TRBJ1-1; V gene: TRBV7-3; clone size: NA
CDR3 DNA: TGTGCCAGCAGCCAAGAGGACTACCAAGAGACCCAGTACTTC; CDR3 protein: CASSQEDYQETQYF; D gene: NA; J gene: TRBJ2-5; V gene: TRBV3-1/TRBV3-2; clone size: NA
CDR3 DNA: TGTGCCAGTAGTATACAAAGTCCTAATGAAAAACTGTTTTTT; CDR3 protein: CASSIQSPNEKLFF; D gene: NA; J gene: TRBJ1-4; V gene: TRBV19; clone size: NA
CDR3 DNA: TGCGCCAGCAGGGGCGGGAATTCACCCCTCCACTTT; CDR3 protein: CASRGGNSPLHF; D gene: NA; J gene: TRBJ1-6; V gene: TRBV5-1; clone size: NA
CDR3 DNA: TGTGCCAGCAGCAAGGGTCCGGAGCGGGACGAGCAGTACTTC; CDR3 protein: CASSKGPERDEQYF; D gene: NA; J gene: TRBJ2-7; V gene: TRBV9; clone size: NA
CDR3 DNA: TGCGCCAGCAGGAACCCGGGACAGAACTATGGCTACACCTTC; CDR3 protein: CASRNPGQNYGYTF; D gene: TRBD1; J gene: TRBJ1-2; V gene: TRBV5-1; clone size: NA
CDR3 DNA: TGTGCCAGCAGACAATGGGGGGCCCCAGTCTACGAGCAGTACTTC; CDR3 protein: CASRQWGAPVYEQYF; D gene: NA; J gene: TRBJ2-7; V gene: TRBV5-6; clone size: NA
CDR3 DNA: TGTGCCAGCAGTAGCCTCACGAGGGGGTTTTATGAAAAACTGTTTTTT; CDR3 protein: CASSSLTRGFYEKLFF; D gene: NA; J gene: TRBJ1-4; V gene: TRBV28; clone size: NA
CDR3 DNA: TGTGCCAGCAGCCGAGACCAGTCGCAGTTCTTC; CDR3 protein: CASSRDQSQFF; D gene: NA; J gene: TRBJ2-1; V gene: TRBV16; clone size: NA
CDR3 DNA: TGTGCCAGCAGCTTTTCCGGGAGTGAGGCCTACGAGCAGTACTTC; CDR3 protein: CASSFSGSEAYEQYF; D gene: NA; J gene: TRBJ2-7; V gene: TRBV11-2; clone size: NA
CDR3 DNA: TGTGCCAGCAGCTTGTATGACGGAAACTATGGCTACACCTTC; CDR3 protein: CASSLYDGNYGYTF; D gene: NA; J gene: TRBJ1-2; V gene: TRBV5-4; clone size: NA
CDR3 DNA: TGTGCCAGCAGTGACTCCGGGACTAACACCGGGGAGCTGTTTTTT; CDR3 protein: CASSDSGTNTGELFF; D gene: NA; J gene: TRBJ2-2; V gene: TRBV6-4; clone size: medium-sized
CDR3 DNA: TGTGCCAGCAGTTTTGGACAGGGTACACGAAACACCATATATTTT; CDR3 protein: CASSFGQGTRNTIYF; D gene: TRBD1; J gene: TRBJ1-3; V gene: TRBV9; clone size: NA
CDR3 DNA: TGTGCCAGCAGCTTCGGGGGGCGGCCCTACGAGCAGTACTTC; CDR3 protein: CASSFGGRPYEQYF; D gene: NA; J gene: TRBJ2-7; V gene: TRBV7-9; clone size: once